This paragraph reports one TCR beta chain. Source study methods: Estimated nucleated cell counts came from reference gene primer amplification. Data came from immunoSEQ multiplex PCR; TCRdb stores just in-frame clones and leaves some out. That table supplies the V and J calls and clone size; D and trimming were determined from the DNA. The sample contains around 180,000 clones, about nine tenths of which appear only once. V lost 3 bases, J lost 2 bases, and 9 bases lay in between. Germline V lookup: CDR1 LNHDA, CDR2 SQIVND (reference sequence). This CDR3 comprises 14 residues. The data stem from a study of blood T cell repertoires in COVID-19. Background on the study: Both acute and convalescent COVID-19 samples were obtained from the United States, Italy and Spain. Sources were T cells, B-cell-depleted T cells, or PBMCs; the material itself was cDNA or gDNA.

The clonotype originates from a man aged 60-69 years with acute or convalescent COVID-19. This chain links TRBV19 with TRBJ2-3; D may be TRBD1 (5 bases). Sequencing was carried out using peripheral blood. As DNA, the CDR3 is TGTGCCAGTAGTATCGCAGGGAACACAGATACGCAGTATTTT. Protein sequence: CASSIAGNTDTQYF.